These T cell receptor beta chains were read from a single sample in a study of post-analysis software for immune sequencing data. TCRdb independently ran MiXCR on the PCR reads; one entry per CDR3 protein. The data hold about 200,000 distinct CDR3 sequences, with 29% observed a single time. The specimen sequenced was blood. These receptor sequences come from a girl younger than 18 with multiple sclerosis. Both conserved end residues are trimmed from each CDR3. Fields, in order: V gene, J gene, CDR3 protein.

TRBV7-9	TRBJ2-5	ASSNLGQYQETQY
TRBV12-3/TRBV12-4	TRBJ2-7	ASSGRGSSYEQY
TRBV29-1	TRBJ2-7	SVGGTAINWGGYEQY
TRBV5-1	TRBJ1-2	ASSLGTGFYGYT
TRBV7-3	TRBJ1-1	ASSLTGQGNTEAF
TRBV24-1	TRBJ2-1	ATSDTGRGAYNEQF
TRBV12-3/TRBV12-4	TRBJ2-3	ASSTRQGSDTQY
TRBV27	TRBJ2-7	ASSLSLGTVTYEQY
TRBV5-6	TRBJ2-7	ASSLGLGNYEQY
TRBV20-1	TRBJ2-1	SVGLPGRNNEQF